This T cell receptor beta chain was obtained from a study of blood T cell repertoires in COVID-19. About the research overall: Specimens from acute and convalescent COVID-19 originated in the United States, Italy and Spain. PBMCs, B-cell-depleted T cells, or T cells provided the cDNA or gDNA that made up the material.

Trimming pared 2 bases from V and 0 bases from J, leaving 7 bases between. Germline values: CDR1 LGHDT, CDR2 YNNKEL (reference sequence). The CDR3 is 14 residues long. Study processing details: Quantification of nucleated cells was approximated via reference gene primer amplification. Generated by immunoSEQ multiplex PCR, the TCRdb table keeps only in-frame clones and is missing some. V and J calls plus clone size are reproduced from that table; the DNA served to infer D and trimming. The sample has around 460,000 clones; about 87% are singletons. Enrollment of patients from Seattle took place during active infection, with longitudinal follow-up.

The chain recombines TRBV3-1 (or the pseudogene TRBV3-2) with TRBJ1-1; possible D gene TRBD1, 5 bases. Sequenced material: peripheral blood. The receptor was derived from a man aged 18 to 30 with COVID-19, enrolled during active disease. In DNA form, the CDR3 reads TGTGCCAGCAGCCAATGGGACTTGAACACTGAAGCTTTCTTT. It translates to CASSQWDLNTEAFF.